The rows below give T cell receptor beta chains drawn from one sample of a study of CD8 T cell repertoires and HIV-1 epitope variants. No antigens are known for them. The protocol was immunoSEQ multiplex PCR, while the TCRdb copy is restricted to in-frame clones and leaves out a portion. The sample has roughly 4,900 clones, around 69% seen once. Sequencing used cultured CD8+ T cells derived from PBMCs. The origin of the receptors is a male donor with HIV. The CDR3 runs from the conserved cysteine through the conserved F or W. Fields, in order: V gene, J gene, D gene, clone size, CDR3 protein, CDR3 DNA. The D gene is left open where the match is weak. A clone size is listed for some rows: how often the clone was seen (once, few, many), or a class if it is expanded.

TRBV28	TRBJ2-7	.	.	CASSLLDSYEQYF	TGTGCCAGCAGTTTATTAGACAGCTACGAGCAGTACTTC
TRBV21-1	TRBJ1-5	.	.	CASRALHWHHQPQHF	TGTGCCAGCAGGGCGCTACATTGGCATCATCAGCCCCAGCATTTT
TRBV9	TRBJ2-1	TRBD1	.	CASKPGTGGGNEQFF	TGTGCCAGCAAACCCGGAACAGGGGGCGGCAATGAGCAGTTCTTC
TRBV4-1	TRBJ2-1	.	once	CASSRSQGSYNEQFF	TGCGCCAGCAGCCGCTCTCAGGGGTCCTACAATGAGCAGTTCTTC
TRBV27	TRBJ2-7	.	few	CASSQGPYEQYF	TGTGCCAGCAGCCAGGGGCCCTACGAGCAGTACTTC
TRBV27	TRBJ2-2	TRBD2	few	CASSSTTTSGNNTGELFF	TGTGCCAGCAGTTCAACGACAACTAGCGGGAACAACACCGGGGAGCTGTTTTTT
TRBV6-6	TRBJ2-1	.	few	CASSRPYNEQFF	TGTGCCAGCAGCCGACCCTACAATGAGCAGTTCTTC
TRBV30	TRBJ2-1	.	.	CAWSEGEQLQFF	TGTGCCTGGAGTGAGGGGGAACAGCTCCAGTTCTTC
TRBV5-8	TRBJ2-3	.	.	CASSLYGDSTDTQYF	TGTGCCAGCAGCTTGTATGGGGATAGCACAGATACGCAGTATTTT
TRBV4-3	TRBJ1-2	.	medium-sized	CASSQDPPDLDYGYTF	TGCGCCAGCAGCCAAGATCCCCCAGACTTGGACTATGGCTACACCTTC
TRBV7-3	TRBJ2-7	.	.	CASSLRAGEQYF	TGTGCCAGCAGCTTACGAGCGGGCGAGCAGTACTTC
TRBV7-8	TRBJ2-1	.	.	CASQSSPGSSYNEQFF	TGTGCCAGCCAGTCCTCCCCCGGCAGCTCCTACAATGAGCAGTTCTTC
TRBV21-1	TRBJ1-1	.	.	CASSRGTEAFF	TGTGCCAGCAGTAGAGGCACTGAAGCTTTCTTT
TRBV28	TRBJ1-1	TRBD1	medium-sized	CASSPIGTGEAFF	TGTGCCAGCAGTCCCATTGGGACAGGAGAAGCTTTCTTT
TRBV28	TRBJ1-1	TRBD1	.	CASSLTGGTEAFF	TGTGCCAGCAGCCTGACAGGGGGCACTGAAGCTTTCTTT
TRBV6-5	TRBJ2-6	TRBD1	few	CASSYTGGSGANVLTF	TGTGCCAGCAGTTACACAGGGGGCTCTGGGGCCAACGTCCTGACTTTC
TRBV6-9	TRBJ2-7	.	.	CASSYSEGNPYEQYF	TGTGCCAGCAGTTACTCGGAGGGGAACCCCTACGAGCAGTACTTC
TRBV5-1	TRBJ2-2	TRBD2	.	CASSVRGRAHTGELFF	TGCGCCAGCAGCGTTCGGGGGAGGGCCCACACCGGGGAGCTGTTTTTT
TRBV6-5	TRBJ2-1	.	.	CASSYLDGDNEQFF	TGTGCCAGCAGTTATTTAGACGGGGACAATGAGCAGTTCTTC
TRBV10-2	TRBJ2-1	TRBD2	once	CASISGSSYNEQFF	TGCGCCAGCATTAGCGGGAGCTCCTACAATGAGCAGTTCTTC
TRBV19	TRBJ2-1	TRBD1	.	CASSIGTGGDSYNEQFF	TGTGCCAGTAGTATAGGGACAGGGGGCGACTCCTACAATGAGCAGTTCTTC